Sequencing of this T cell receptor beta chain was carried out in a study of cytomegalovirus exposure and HLA in healthy donors. Study-level results: Using the classifier, cytomegalovirus status was reportedly diagnosed with high specificity and sensitivity.

CDR3 length equals 14 residues. Per germline, CDR1 GTSNPN and CDR2 SVGIG (reference sequence). V shed 1 base and J shed 8 bases, with 12 bases lying between them. Data came from immunoSEQ multiplex PCR; TCRdb stores just in-frame clones and leaves some out. Of some 130,000 clones listed, approximately 84% are singletons. Notes on this clone: The antigen is not known.

This sequence joins TRBV30 and TRBJ1-6, with D perhaps matching TRBD1 (6 bases). The clonotype was recovered from a woman in her twenties or thirties in good health and CMV-seronegative. Sequencing used PBMCs. Written as DNA, the CDR3 is TGTGCCTGGAGTGAGTGGGACATTTATTCACCCCTCCACTTT. Its translation: CAWSEWDIYSPLHF.